Presented here are 19 T cell receptor beta chains from one specimen sequenced in a study of control samples from healthy donors and cancer patients. Measured with immunoSEQ multiplex PCR; TCRdb has only the in-frame clones, and not every one. In the table there are about 150,000 clones, around 95% of which are singletons. Sequenced: blood. All receptors come from a man aged 40-49 years in good health.

This sequence joins TRBV4-2 and TRBJ2-1; no firm D call. The CDR3 is made up of 16 amino acids. Per the germline V gene, CDR1 is LGHNA and CDR2 is YNFKEQ. Trimming took 4 bases from V and 1 from J, leaving 14 bases between them. CDR3 sequence reads: CASSPQAVPSYNEQFF. In nucleotides, the CDR3 is TGTGCCAGCAGCCCCCAGGCAGTGCCTTCCTACAATGAGCAGTTCTTC.

The J gene is TRBJ1-6, the V gene TRBV28; no firm D call. The V end was cut by 2 bases, the J end by 0 bases, with 8 bases between. Germline CDR1 reads MDHEN; CDR2 reads SYDVKM. The length of the CDR3 is 16 residues. Written as DNA, the CDR3 is TGTGCCAGCAGTTTAGGGGATAGCTCCTATAATTCACCCCTCCACTTT. Amino acid sequence: CASSLGDSSYNSPLHF.

V and J are TRBV11-2 and TRBJ1-6; D might be TRBD1 (5 bases). CDR3 length: 15 residues. Germline V lookup: CDR1 SGHAT, CDR2 FQNNGV. V was pared by 1 base and J by 11 bases, with 15 bases between. The chain's CDR3 is CASSLAPHPRAPLHF. CDR3 DNA sequence: TGTGCCAGCAGCTTAGCCCCCCACCCCAGGGCACCCCTCCACTTT.

This sequence joins TRBV9 and TRBJ2-3; 16 bases are a match to TRBD2. Per germline, CDR1 SGDLS and CDR2 YYNGEE. V shed 2 bases, J shed 3 bases, and the junction held 12 bases outside the gene matches. The CDR3 extends over 20 amino acids. The CDR3 protein is CASSVRKGTSGGAGTDTQYF. As DNA, the CDR3 is TGTGCCAGCAGCGTCCGGAAGGGGACTAGCGGGGGGGCAGGGACAGATACGCAGTATTTT.

The chain couples TRBV19 to TRBJ1-1; TRBD1 is a possible D gene (5 bases). Per germline, CDR1 LNHDA and CDR2 SQIVND (reference sequence). The CDR3 contains 15 residues. The V gene lost 10 bases and the J gene lost 1 base, with 19 bases spanning the gap. CDR3 coding DNA: TGTGCCACACAAGGGGTGGGGGTTCCGAACACTGAAGCTTTCTTT. Encoded protein: CATQGVGVPNTEAFF.

This chain uses TRBV21-1 with TRBJ1-5. TRBV21-1 is classified as a pseudogene. The CDR3 loop spans 14 amino acids. CDR3 protein: CASSGGTRGWPQHF. The CDR3 nucleotides are TGTGCCAGCAGCGGCGGGACAAGGGGTTGGCCCCAGCATTTT.

J is TRBJ1-2 and V is TRBV19; a weak D match, TRBD1 (5 bases). The germline gives CDR1 LNHDA, CDR2 SQIVND (reference sequence). Between the trimmed V and J ends, which lost 10 bases and 2 bases, there was a span of 14 bases. The CDR3 has 13 amino acids. In DNA form, the CDR3 reads TGTGCCACCCACTCCAGGGTGAACTATGGCTACACCTTC. This sequence encodes CATHSRVNYGYTF.

In DNA form, the CDR3 reads TGTGCCAGCACGGACGGGTTCCCCTACGAGCAGTACTTC. Translating gives CASTDGFPYEQYF. The chain recombines TRBV6-5 with TRBJ2-7; unclear D gene. Deletions cut 7 bases from V and 2 bases from J, with 12 bases between. Looked up from germline, CDR1 is MNHEY and CDR2 is SVGAGI. The CDR3 is 13 residues long.

The chain has TRBV7-9 and TRBJ1-1; no clear D. The CDR3 contains 14 residues. The germline V gene encodes CDR1 SEHNR and CDR2 FQNEAQ (reference sequence). Trimming left V 5 bases short and J 1 base short, with 11 bases between. For the CDR3, the DNA is TGTGCCAGCAGCCCACCCCCTGGGAACACTGAAGCTTTCTTT. Translated: CASSPPPGNTEAFF. Supplemented by reference TRBV7-9 and TRBJ1-1, the full variable domain reads DTGVSQNPRHKITKRGQNVTFRCDPISEHNRLYWYRQTLGQGPEFLTYFQNEAQLEKSRLLSDRFSAERPKGSFSTLEIQRTEQGDSAMYLCASSPPPGNTEAFFGQGTRLTVV.

The chain couples TRBV5-6 to TRBJ2-6; D possibly matches TRBD1 or TRBD2 (6 bases each). CDR3 size: 17 residues. The germline V gene encodes CDR1 SGHDT and CDR2 YYEEEE. V was pared by 2 bases and J by 4 bases, with 16 bases between. The CDR3 region is CASSLLRGAVGANVLTF. The CDR3 DNA sequence: TGTGCCAGCAGCTTATTAAGGGGGGCGGTCGGGGCCAACGTCCTGACTTTC.

This rearrangement joins TRBV6-2 or TRBV6-3 to TRBJ1-5, with D maybe TRBD1 (5 bases). Trimming pared 1 base from V and 5 bases from J, leaving 18 bases between. Germline values: CDR1 MNHEY, CDR2 SVGEGT. This CDR3 region has 17 residues. In DNA, the CDR3 is TGTGCCAGCAGTTACTTGGGGGTAGCTGGGGCTGATCAGCCCCAGCATTTT. Residues: CASSYLGVAGADQPQHF.

The rearrangement joins TRBV24-1 to TRBJ2-1, with a weak D call TRBD1 (5 bases). The CDR3 is 16 residues long. Trimming left V 2 bases short and J 8 bases short, with 18 bases between. In germline, CDR1 is KGHDR, CDR2 SFDVKD. CDR3 coding DNA: TGTGCCACCAGTGATTCCCTGGACAACCCCTCCGATGAGCAGTTCTTC. It encodes CATSDSLDNPSDEQFF.

The V and J genes are TRBV6-6 and TRBJ2-2, with TRBD1 matching over 7 bases. Germline V gene lookup returns CDR1 MNHNY and CDR2 SVGAGI (reference sequence). V shed 11 bases and J 5 bases; nucleotides not matched to a gene: 8. There are 13 residues in the CDR3. The CDR3 spells CACHRGTTGELFF. The CDR3 bases are TGTGCCTGTCACAGGGGAACTACCGGGGAGCTGTTTTTT.

The rearrangement uses TRBV27 and TRBJ2-7; the match to TRBD1 covers 8 bases. Trimming removed 6 bases from V and 7 bases from J; junction bases left unmatched: 14. The CDR3 is made up of 15 amino acids. Germline lookup yields CDR1 MNHEY and CDR2 SMNVEV (reference sequence). CDR3 region: CASRSLKAGGREQYF. The CDR3 DNA is TGTGCCAGCAGATCCCTCAAGGCAGGGGGCCGTGAGCAGTACTTC.

This chain connects TRBV6-5 to TRBJ1-2; no reliable D call. From germline, CDR1 is MNHEY and CDR2 SVGAGI. V was cut by 8 bases and J by 0 bases, with 4 bases left in between. The CDR3 consists of 11 residues. CDR3 in DNA: TGTGCCAGCGCCTCTAACTATGGCTACACCTTC. Residues: CASASNYGYTF.

The chain uses TRBV4-3 and TRBJ2-2; TRBD2 matches at 9 bases. V lost 0 bases, J lost 4 bases, and 12 bases stayed unmatched. This CDR3 has 19 residues. Looked up from germline, CDR1 is LGHNA and CDR2 is YSLEER. The CDR3 reads CASSQDAFVVAGATGELFF. The CDR3 region has the DNA TGCGCCAGCAGCCAAGATGCTTTTGTGGTAGCGGGGGCCACCGGGGAGCTGTTTTTT.

The gene calls are TRBV9 and TRBJ1-1; perhaps TRBD1 as D (6 bases). The V and J ends lost 0 bases and 4 bases respectively, with 13 bases between them. This CDR3 region has 15 residues. The germline gives CDR1 SGDLS, CDR2 YYNGEE. The CDR3 bases are TGTGCCAGCAGCGTAGCGGGGGGCTTCTTCACTGAAGCTTTCTTT. Translating it yields CASSVAGGFFTEAFF.

The gene calls are TRBV28 and TRBJ2-2; 9 bases align to TRBD1. The V and J ends lost 5 bases and 5 bases, in that order; junction bases with no gene match: 9. Looked up from germline, CDR1 is MDHEN and CDR2 is SYDVKM. This CDR3 has 16 amino acids. The CDR3 sequence: CASSLSGTGRTGELFF. CDR3 in DNA: TGTGCCAGCAGTCTATCCGGGACAGGGAGGACCGGGGAGCTGTTTTTT.

The gene calls are TRBV6-5 and TRBJ1-1; D possibly corresponds to TRBD1 (6 bases). The V and J ends lost 6 bases and 0 bases respectively, with 14 bases between them. Germline V gene data show CDR1 as MNHEY and CDR2 as SVGAGI. The CDR3 is 15 residues long. This CDR3 reads CASSRDRTMNTEAFF. The CDR3 bases are TGTGCCAGCAGCCGCGACAGGACCATGAACACTGAAGCTTTCTTT.